These T cell receptor beta chains were read from a single sample in a study of T-cell reconstitution after alpha-beta-depleted transplantation in children. MiXCR, applied by TCRdb to the PCR reads, yields one record per CDR3 protein. This table holds about 92,000 distinct CDR3 sequences, 9.5% to 15% found once. The material was PBMCs from the stem cell graft donor, obtained from the stem cell graft. All receptors come from a human donor who donated a stem cell graft to a child with inherited bone marrow failure. The conserved cysteine and the conserved F or W are not part of the CDR3 here.

cdr3_aa: ASSLWDTEAF; v_call: TRBV5-6
cdr3_aa: SVMWQENYGYT; v_call: TRBV29-1
cdr3_aa: ASSWDGSNQPQH; v_call: TRBV7-2
cdr3_aa: ASRSGSRETQY; v_call: TRBV2
cdr3_aa: ASSEPGTGTHEQY; v_call: TRBV25-1
cdr3_aa: ASGLAGGPGGELF; v_call: TRBV6-2/TRBV6-3
cdr3_aa: ATSSRLAAYNEQF; v_call: TRBV15
cdr3_aa: ASSPLGGGDWDTIY; v_call: TRBV28
cdr3_aa: SVGKGANTEAF; v_call: TRBV29-1
cdr3_aa: SANDIGTSGSDEQY; v_call: TRBV20-1
cdr3_aa: ASSYRVNTEAF; v_call: TRBV6-6
cdr3_aa: SVVGTASGANVLT; v_call: TRBV29-1
cdr3_aa: SARQAGNQPQH; v_call: TRBV20-1
cdr3_aa: ATQGTDNQPQH; v_call: TRBV7-9
cdr3_aa: ASSLIGAGPDTQY; v_call: TRBV7-2
cdr3_aa: ASSSTGVAEAF; v_call: TRBV7-2
cdr3_aa: ASSQEDLIRGKLF; v_call: TRBV4-2
cdr3_aa: ASSLWGAGGGYEQY; v_call: TRBV28
cdr3_aa: SARDRGQGPVGRQPQH; v_call: TRBV20-1
cdr3_aa: ASSPGKEPTSEQETQY; v_call: TRBV4-3
cdr3_aa: SARDRVETQY; v_call: TRBV20-1
cdr3_aa: ASSPRGAGGTIETQY; v_call: TRBV5-4
cdr3_aa: ASCKESQETQY; v_call: TRBV5-1
cdr3_aa: ASSLVKVNTEAF; v_call: TRBV5-1
cdr3_aa: ASSQESSGLYEQY; v_call: TRBV4-3
cdr3_aa: ASSQAGGYGYT; v_call: TRBV4-3
cdr3_aa: ASSSPRTSGSLRHEQY; v_call: TRBV11-2
cdr3_aa: ASSQDLDRETQY; v_call: TRBV4-3
cdr3_aa: ASSFLGGSGANVLT; v_call: TRBV5-1
cdr3_aa: SVYSGLNTEAF; v_call: TRBV29-1
cdr3_aa: ATSDLPGQGRLARYNEQF; v_call: TRBV24-1
cdr3_aa: ASSSPRGTTPMNNEQF; v_call: TRBV12-3/TRBV12-4
cdr3_aa: ASSLAVQGGMNTEAF; v_call: TRBV5-1
cdr3_aa: ASSLARQVLNTEAF; v_call: TRBV5-5
cdr3_aa: ASSLQGASSDTQY; v_call: TRBV7-3
cdr3_aa: ASSVGTTAYQETQY; v_call: TRBV9
cdr3_aa: ASSLIQEGKPQH; v_call: TRBV7-9
cdr3_aa: ASSYASGSTDTQY; v_call: TRBV4-3
cdr3_aa: ASKRGQEYEQY; v_call: TRBV2
cdr3_aa: ASSPPYGLGNSDTQY; v_call: TRBV11-1
cdr3_aa: ASSQEQFVKETQY; v_call: TRBV4-2
cdr3_aa: SATGLNYEQY; v_call: TRBV20-1